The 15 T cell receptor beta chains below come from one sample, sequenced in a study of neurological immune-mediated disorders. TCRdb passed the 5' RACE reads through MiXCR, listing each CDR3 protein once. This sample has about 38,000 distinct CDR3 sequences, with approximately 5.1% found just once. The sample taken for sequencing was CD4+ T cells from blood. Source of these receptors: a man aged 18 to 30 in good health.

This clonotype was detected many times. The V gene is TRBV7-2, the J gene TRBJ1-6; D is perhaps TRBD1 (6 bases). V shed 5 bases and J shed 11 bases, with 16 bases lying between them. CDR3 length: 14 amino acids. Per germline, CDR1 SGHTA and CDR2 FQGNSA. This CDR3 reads CASSPEQGYPPLHF. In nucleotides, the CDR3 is TGTGCCAGCAGCCCAGAACAGGGATATCCACCCCTCCACTTT. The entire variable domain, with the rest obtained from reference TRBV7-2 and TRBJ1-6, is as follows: GAGVSQSPSNKVTEKGKDVELRCDPISGHTALYWYRQSLGQGLEFLIYFQGNSAPDKSGLPSDRFSAERTGGSVSTLTIQRTQQEDSAVYLCASSPEQGYPPLHFGNGTRLTVT.

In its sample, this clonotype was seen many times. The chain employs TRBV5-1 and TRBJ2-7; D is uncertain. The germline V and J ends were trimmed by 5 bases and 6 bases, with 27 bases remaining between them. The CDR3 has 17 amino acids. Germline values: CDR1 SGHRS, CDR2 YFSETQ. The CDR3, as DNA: TGCGCCAGCAGTTCATCCGTGGGTCTGGGATCTGGTCGCGAGCAGTACTTC. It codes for CASSSSVGLGSGREQYF. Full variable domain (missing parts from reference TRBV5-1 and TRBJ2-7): KAGVTQTPRYLIKTRGQQVTLSCSPISGHRSVSWYQQTPGQGLQFLFEYFSETQRNKGNFPGRFSGRQFSNSRSEMNVSTLELGDSALYLCASSSSVGLGSGREQYFGPGTRLTVT.

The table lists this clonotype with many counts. The CDR3 DNA sequence: TGTGCCAGCAGCACACGACCCGGGACAACTTATGGCTACACCTTC. As protein: CASSTRPGTTYGYTF. This chain uses TRBV7-2 with TRBJ1-2, with D perhaps TRBD1 (6 bases). CDR3 size: 15 residues. The V gene's germline CDR1 is SGHTA and CDR2 FQGNSA. Trimming cost V 5 bases and J 5 bases, with 18 bases left between them.

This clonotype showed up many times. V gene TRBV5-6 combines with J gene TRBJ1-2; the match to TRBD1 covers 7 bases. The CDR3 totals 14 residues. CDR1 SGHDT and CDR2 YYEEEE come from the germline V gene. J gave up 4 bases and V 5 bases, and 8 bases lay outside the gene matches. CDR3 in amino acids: CASSWTGTTYGYTF. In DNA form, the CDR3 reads TGTGCCAGCAGTTGGACAGGAACGACCTATGGCTACACCTTC.

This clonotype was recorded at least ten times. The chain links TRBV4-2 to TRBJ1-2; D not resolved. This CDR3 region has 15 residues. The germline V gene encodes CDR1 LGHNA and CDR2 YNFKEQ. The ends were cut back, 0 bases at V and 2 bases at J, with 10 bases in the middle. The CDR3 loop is CASSQDRGSNYGYTF. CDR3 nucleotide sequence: TGTGCCAGCAGCCAAGATCGGGGTTCAAACTATGGCTACACCTTC.

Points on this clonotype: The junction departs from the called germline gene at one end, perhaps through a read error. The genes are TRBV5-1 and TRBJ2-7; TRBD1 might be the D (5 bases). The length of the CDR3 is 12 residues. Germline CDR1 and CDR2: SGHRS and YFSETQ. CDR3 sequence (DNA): TGCGCCAGCAGTCCTGACAGCTTCGAGCTGTACTTC. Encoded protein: CASSPDSFELYF.

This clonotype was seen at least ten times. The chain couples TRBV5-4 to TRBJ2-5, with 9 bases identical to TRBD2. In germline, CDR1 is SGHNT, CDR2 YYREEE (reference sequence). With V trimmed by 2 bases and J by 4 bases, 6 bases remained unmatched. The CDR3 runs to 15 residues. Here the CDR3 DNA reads TGTGCCAGCAGCTTTTTGGCGGGGGGGCGAGAGACCCAGTACTTC. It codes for CASSFLAGGRETQYF.

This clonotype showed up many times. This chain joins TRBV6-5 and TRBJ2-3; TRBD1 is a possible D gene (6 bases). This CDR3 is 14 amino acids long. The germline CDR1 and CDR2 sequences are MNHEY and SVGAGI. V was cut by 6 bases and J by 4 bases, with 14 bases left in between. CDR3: CASSQGIWSDTQYF. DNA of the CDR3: TGTGCCAGCAGCCAGGGGATATGGTCAGATACGCAGTATTTT.

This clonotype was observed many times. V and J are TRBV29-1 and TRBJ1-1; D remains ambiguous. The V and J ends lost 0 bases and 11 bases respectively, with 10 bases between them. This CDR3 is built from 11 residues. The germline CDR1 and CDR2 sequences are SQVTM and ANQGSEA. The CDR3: CSVEDRSQAFF. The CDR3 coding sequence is TGCAGCGTTGAAGACAGGTCTCAGGCTTTCTTT.

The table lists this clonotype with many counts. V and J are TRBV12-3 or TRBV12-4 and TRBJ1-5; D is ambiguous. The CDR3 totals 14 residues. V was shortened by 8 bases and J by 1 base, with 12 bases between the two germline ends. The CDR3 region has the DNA TGTGCCAGCTCCCCAGGCGGCAGCAATCAGCCCCAGCATTTT. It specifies CASSPGGSNQPQHF.

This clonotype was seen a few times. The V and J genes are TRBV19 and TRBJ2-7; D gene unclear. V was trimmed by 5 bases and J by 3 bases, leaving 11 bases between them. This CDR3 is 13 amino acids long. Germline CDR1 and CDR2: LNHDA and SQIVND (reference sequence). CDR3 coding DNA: TGTGCCAGTAGTCCCCCGGCCAGCTACGAGCAGTACTTC. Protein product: CASSPPASYEQYF.

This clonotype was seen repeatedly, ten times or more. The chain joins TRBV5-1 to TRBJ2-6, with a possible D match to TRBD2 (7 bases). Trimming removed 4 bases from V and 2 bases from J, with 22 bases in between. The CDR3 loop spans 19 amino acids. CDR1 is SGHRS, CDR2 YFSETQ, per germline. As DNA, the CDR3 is TGCGCCAGCAGCGGAGGGGAGACGGGGGGCCTGGCTGGGGCCAACGTCCTGACTTTC. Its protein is CASSGGETGGLAGANVLTF.

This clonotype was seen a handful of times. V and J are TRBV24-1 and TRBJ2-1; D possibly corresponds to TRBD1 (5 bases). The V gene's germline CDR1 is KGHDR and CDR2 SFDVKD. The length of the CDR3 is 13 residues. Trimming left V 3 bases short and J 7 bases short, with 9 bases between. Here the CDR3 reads CATSDQTENEQFF. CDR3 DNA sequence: TGTGCCACCAGTGATCAGACAGAGAATGAGCAGTTCTTC.

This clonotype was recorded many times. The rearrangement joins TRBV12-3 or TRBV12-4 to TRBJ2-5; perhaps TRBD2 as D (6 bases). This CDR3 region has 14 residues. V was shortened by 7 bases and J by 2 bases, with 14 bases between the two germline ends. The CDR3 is CASTAGPTQETQYF. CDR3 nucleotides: TGTGCCAGCACCGCGGGACCCACTCAAGAGACCCAGTACTTC.

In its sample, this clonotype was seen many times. CDR3 bases: TGCGCCAGCAGCTTGATTCCGGGACAGGGCTCCTACGAGCAGTACTTC. It translates to CASSLIPGQGSYEQYF. This sequence joins TRBV5-1 and TRBJ2-7, with 9 bases aligning to TRBD1. V shed 1 base and J 0 bases; nucleotides not matched to a gene: 5. The CDR3 sequence is 16 residues long. CDR1 and CDR2 from the germline V gene are SGHRS and YFSETQ.